Following are 14 T cell receptor beta chains from one sample sequenced in a study of T cell responses to AZD1222 COVID-19 vaccine. Measured with immunoSEQ multiplex PCR; TCRdb has only the in-frame clones, and not every one. The sample lists nearly 90,000 clones, 89% occurring once. Sequences were derived from peripheral blood, sampled 28 days after the second AZD1222 dose. Receptor source: an adult who received the AZD1222 COVID-19 vaccine.

V usage is TRBV7-9 and J usage is TRBJ2-3; either TRBD1 or TRBD2 may fit D (5 bases each). Germline V gene data show CDR1 as SEHNR and CDR2 as FQNEAQ (reference sequence). This CDR3 spans 17 amino acids. The V and J ends lost 5 bases and 6 bases respectively, with 24 bases between them. CDR3 residues: CASSPGSTGRLSDTQYF. CDR3 DNA: TGTGCCAGCAGCCCGGGGAGTACGGGGCGATTGTCCGATACGCAGTATTTT. Filled out from reference TRBV7-9 and TRBJ2-3, the complete variable domain reads DTGVSQNPRHKITKRGQNVTFRCDPISEHNRLYWYRQTLGQGPEFLTYFQNEAQLEKSRLLSDRFSAERPKGSFSTLEIQRTEQGDSAMYLCASSPGSTGRLSDTQYFGPGTRLTVL.

The chain is built from TRBV2 and TRBJ2-6, with D perhaps TRBD1 (7 bases). V was shortened by 10 bases and J by 10 bases, with 14 bases between the two germline ends. The germline V gene encodes CDR1 SNHLY and CDR2 FYNNEI. The CDR3 is 12 residues long. The CDR3 is CAIPQGGNVLTF. CDR3 DNA sequence: TGTGCCATCCCCCAGGGGGGAAACGTCCTGACTTTC.

The chain joins TRBV30 to TRBJ1-1, with D unclear. This CDR3 is built from 14 residues. V was clipped by 0 bases and J by 0 bases, with 8 bases between them. CDR1 is GTSNPN and CDR2 is SVGIG in the germline V gene (reference sequence). The CDR3 DNA reads TGTGCCTGGAGTGTACAGAGCTTGAACACTGAAGCTTTCTTT. Protein: CAWSVQSLNTEAFF.

This clone appeared a few times. The chain is built from TRBV6-4 and TRBJ1-6; D ambiguous. Trimming shortened V by 2 bases and J by 10 bases, and 9 bases separated the two germline ends. This CDR3 is built from 13 residues. Germline V gene data show CDR1 as MRHNA and CDR2 as SNTAGT. CDR3 in amino acids: CASSDRVKSPLHF. The CDR3 DNA follows: TGTGCCAGCAGTGACAGGGTAAAGTCACCCCTCCACTTT.

V and J are TRBV27 and TRBJ1-4; D is perhaps TRBD1 (5 bases). CDR3 length equals 18 residues. Germline V gives CDR1 MNHEY, CDR2 SMNVEV (reference sequence). Trimming shortened V by 3 bases and J by 2 bases, and 19 bases separated the two germline ends. CDR3 DNA: TGTGCCAGCAGTTTCTTAGTAAAGGGGTTAATCACTAATGAAAAACTGTTTTTT. Protein sequence: CASSFLVKGLITNEKLFF.

The chain recombines TRBV6-1 with TRBJ1-1, with no clear D. This CDR3 is 15 amino acids long. Per the germline V gene, CDR1 is MNHNS and CDR2 is SASEGT. V was pared by 2 bases and J by 0 bases, with 10 bases between. Written as DNA, the CDR3 is TGTGCCAGCAGTGAATTGACGACGGTGAACACTGAAGCTTTCTTT. Encoded protein: CASSELTTVNTEAFF.

The chain carries TRBV2 and TRBJ1-2; no clear D gene. Germline CDR1 reads SNHLY; CDR2 reads FYNNEI. This CDR3 is built from 14 residues. Deletions cut 3 bases from V and 1 base from J, with 9 bases between. The DNA for the CDR3 is TGTGCCAGCAGTGAGTGGAAAAGTAACTATGGCTACACCTTC. Its translation is CASSEWKSNYGYTF.

The chain couples TRBV11-2 to TRBJ2-7; 11 bases match TRBD1. J was trimmed by 5 bases and V by 5 bases; bases with no gene match: 8. The CDR3 length is 15 residues. The germline CDR1 and CDR2 sequences are SGHAT and FQNNGV. CDR3 nucleotide sequence: TGTGCCAGCAGCCCCTGGACAGGGGGCTTTGACGAGCAGTACTTC. It is translated as CASSPWTGGFDEQYF.

The rearrangement joins TRBV18 to TRBJ2-1, with D tentatively TRBD1 (5 bases). The CDR3 sequence is 16 residues long. Trimming took off 6 bases at V and 0 bases at J, with 15 bases between the two ends. The germline gives CDR1 KGHSH, CDR2 LQKENI. CDR3 protein: CASSPFWTNSYNEQFF. The CDR3 DNA reads TGTGCCAGCTCCCCTTTTTGGACAAACTCCTACAATGAGCAGTTCTTC.

The chain recombines TRBV6-5 with TRBJ2-7, with TRBD1 matching over 11 bases. The CDR3 totals 14 residues. Trimming took 2 bases from V and 4 from J; bases not matched to a gene: 1. In germline, CDR1 is MNHEY, CDR2 SVGAGI. This chain's CDR3 is CASSYRDRGYEQYF. CDR3 bases: TGTGCCAGCAGTTACCGGGACAGGGGGTACGAGCAGTACTTC.

This chain links TRBV6-1 with TRBJ1-2; the D gene is possibly TRBD1 (5 bases). V dropped 0 bases and J dropped 6 bases, with 14 bases sitting between them. This CDR3 comprises 15 residues. Germline-derived CDR1 and CDR2 are MNHNS and SASEGT. The CDR3 is CASSEALGGIDGYTF. Here the CDR3 DNA reads TGTGCCAGCAGTGAAGCGCTGGGGGGGATCGATGGCTACACCTTC.

This clone was recorded only once. The rearrangement links TRBV28 to TRBJ1-4; the D is unclear. CDR3 length: 11 amino acids. V was clipped by 2 bases and J by 13 bases, with 8 bases between them. Germline CDR1 MDHEN, CDR2 SYDVKM. The CDR3 sequence: CASSLGSTLFF. The DNA for the CDR3 is TGTGCCAGCAGTTTAGGGAGTACACTGTTTTTT.

This rearrangement joins TRBV6-5 to TRBJ2-7; no definite D call. Germline CDR1 reads MNHEY; CDR2 reads SVGAGI. The CDR3 consists of 14 residues. V lost 11 bases and J 5 bases, leaving 22 bases between the germline ends. This CDR3 reads CAVAPRYYTDEQYF. DNA for the CDR3: TGTGCCGTGGCGCCGCGGTACTACACGGACGAGCAGTACTTC.

The chain links TRBV25-1 to TRBJ1-1; D call uncertain. Germline loops: CDR1 MGHDK, CDR2 SYGVNS. Trimming removed 6 bases at V and 1 base at J, with 6 bases between. The CDR3 contains 12 residues. The CDR3 sequence: CASRVGNTEAFF. The DNA for the CDR3 is TGTGCCAGCAGAGTAGGGAACACTGAAGCTTTCTTT.